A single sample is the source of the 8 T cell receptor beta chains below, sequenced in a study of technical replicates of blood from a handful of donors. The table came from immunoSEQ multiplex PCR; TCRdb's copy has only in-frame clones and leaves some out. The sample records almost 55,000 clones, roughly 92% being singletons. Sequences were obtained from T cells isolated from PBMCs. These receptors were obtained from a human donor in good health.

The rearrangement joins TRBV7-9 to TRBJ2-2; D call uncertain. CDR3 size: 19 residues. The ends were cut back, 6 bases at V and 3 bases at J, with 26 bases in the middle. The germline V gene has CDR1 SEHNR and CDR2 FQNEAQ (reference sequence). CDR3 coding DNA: TGTGCCAGCAGTCGCCCTTTAGCCCCCACAAAAACTGACACCGGGGAGCTGTTTTTT. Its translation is CASSRPLAPTKTDTGELFF.

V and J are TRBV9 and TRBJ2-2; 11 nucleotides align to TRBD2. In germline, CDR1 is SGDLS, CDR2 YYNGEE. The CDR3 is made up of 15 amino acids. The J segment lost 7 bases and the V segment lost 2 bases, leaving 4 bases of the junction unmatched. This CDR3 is CASSVSGRGYGELFF. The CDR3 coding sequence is TGTGCCAGCAGCGTTAGCGGGAGGGGGTACGGGGAGCTGTTTTTT.

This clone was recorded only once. The CDR3 bases are TGTGCCAGCAGCCGTGCCGGGGAGATTGGTGAAAAACTGTTTTTT. Protein product: CASSRAGEIGEKLFF. The chain carries TRBV5-4 and TRBJ1-4; the D is unclear. V dropped 4 bases and J dropped 7 bases, with 17 bases sitting between them. The CDR3 is made up of 15 amino acids. Germline lookup yields CDR1 SGHNT and CDR2 YYREEE (reference sequence).

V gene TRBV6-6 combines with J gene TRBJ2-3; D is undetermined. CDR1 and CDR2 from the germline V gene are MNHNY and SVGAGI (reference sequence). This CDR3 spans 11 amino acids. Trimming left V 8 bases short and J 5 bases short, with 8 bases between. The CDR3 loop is CASLRGDTQYF. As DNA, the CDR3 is TGTGCCAGCCTCCGAGGAGATACGCAGTATTTT.

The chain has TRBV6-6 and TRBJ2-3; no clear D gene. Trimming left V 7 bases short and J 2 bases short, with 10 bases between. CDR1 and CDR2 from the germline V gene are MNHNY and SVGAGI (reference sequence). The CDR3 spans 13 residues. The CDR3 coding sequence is TGTGCCAGCAATAGGCAGGACACAGATACGCAGTATTTT. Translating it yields CASNRQDTDTQYF.

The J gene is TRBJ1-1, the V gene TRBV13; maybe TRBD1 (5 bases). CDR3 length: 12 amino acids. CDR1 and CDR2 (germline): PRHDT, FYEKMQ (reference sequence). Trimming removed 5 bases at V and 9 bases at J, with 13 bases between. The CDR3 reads CASSPRDRQAFF. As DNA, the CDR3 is TGTGCCAGCAGCCCCCGAGACAGACAAGCTTTCTTT.

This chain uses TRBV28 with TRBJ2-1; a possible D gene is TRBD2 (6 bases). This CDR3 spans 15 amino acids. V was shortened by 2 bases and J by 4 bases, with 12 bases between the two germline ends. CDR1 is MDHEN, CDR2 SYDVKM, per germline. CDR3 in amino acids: CASSLVTSSYNEQFF. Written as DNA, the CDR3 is TGTGCCAGCAGTTTAGTCACTAGCTCATACAATGAGCAGTTCTTC.

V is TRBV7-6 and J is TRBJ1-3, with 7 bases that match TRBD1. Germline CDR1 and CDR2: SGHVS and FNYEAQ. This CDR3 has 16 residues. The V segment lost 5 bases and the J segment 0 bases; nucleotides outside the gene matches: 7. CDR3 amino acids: CASSPDRASSGNTIYF. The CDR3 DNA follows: TGTGCCAGCAGCCCCGACAGGGCCAGCTCTGGAAACACCATATATTTT.